Presented here are 9 T cell receptor beta chains from one specimen sequenced in a study of CD8 T cells in ankylosing spondylitis (dated by TCRdb to 2015 to 2018). The receptor library was made with 5' RACE. Reads for this sample came from an Illumina HiSeq 2500. TCRdb's own reprocessing of the public reads used fastp at Q25 and MiXCR and kept productive beta chains. One record per CDR3 amino acid sequence lists the most common genes and DNA. This sample comprises 150,000 to 200,000 distinct CDR3 sequences, under 15% of them detected only once. In total, the top ten clones hold about 11% of the sample. The sample was blood, either unsorted or a sorted T cell fraction (not recorded which). These receptors all stem from a female donor with ankylosing spondylitis or in good health (not recorded which).

This clonotype appeared many times. The chain recombines TRBV7-9 with TRBJ2-1; TRBD2 might be the D (5 bases). Germline values: CDR1 SEHNR, CDR2 FQNEAQ (reference sequence). This CDR3 comprises 15 residues. V gave up 8 bases and J gave up 0 bases, with 14 bases separating them. The CDR3 DNA sequence: TGTGCCAGCGGATCTTCCGGGGTCTCCTACAATGAGCAGTTCTTC. It codes for CASGSSGVSYNEQFF.

Many counts were recorded for this clonotype. The chain links TRBV24-1 to TRBJ2-1; D remains ambiguous. The CDR3 is 12 residues long. V lost 4 bases to trimming and J lost 8 bases, with 8 bases between them. Germline CDR1 is KGHDR and CDR2 is SFDVKD. The DNA of the CDR3 is TGTGCCACCAGTGACCAAGAAGATGAGCAGTTCTTC. Protein product: CATSDQEDEQFF.

This clonotype occurred a few times. This chain joins TRBV4-2 and TRBJ2-7, with TRBD1 identical over 12 bases. Germline loops: CDR1 LGHNA, CDR2 YNFKEQ. Losses at the gene ends were 2 bases for V and 5 bases for J; bases not matched to a gene: 7. The length of the CDR3 is 16 residues. CDR3 sequence reads: CASSQPPGQGADEQYF. Written as DNA, the CDR3 is TGTGCCAGCAGCCAACCTCCGGGACAGGGGGCAGACGAGCAGTACTTC.

Turning to this clonotype: The conserved phenylalanine or tryptophan is not found at the CDR3 terminus, so this likely reflects a read error. The CDR3 protein is CASRLRGGHTEAFS. The CDR3 DNA follows: TGTGCCAGCAGGCTGAGGGGGGGGCACACTGAAGCTTTCTCT. V gene TRBV6-1 combines with J gene TRBJ1-1; maybe TRBD1 (6 bases). The CDR3 is 14 amino acids. V shed 6 bases and J shed 3 bases, with 14 bases lying between them. Germline lookup yields CDR1 MNHNS and CDR2 SASEGT.

This clonotype was detected ten times or more. This chain links TRBV27 with TRBJ1-2; D might be TRBD1 (6 bases). The CDR3 is made up of 14 amino acids. Germline V gene data show CDR1 as MNHEY and CDR2 as SMNVEV (reference sequence). The V end lost 1 base, the J end lost 4 bases, and 10 bases lay between the germline ends. In DNA, the CDR3 is TGTGCCAGCAGTTTATACCGCAGGGGCTATGGCTACACCTTC. Amino acids: CASSLYRRGYGYTF.

This clonotype has at least ten counts. The chain recombines TRBV12-3 or TRBV12-4 with TRBJ1-5, with 9 bases that match TRBD1. The CDR3 sequence is 15 residues long. V dropped 3 bases and J dropped 10; count of bases not matched to a gene: 10. DNA for the CDR3: TGTGCCAGCAGTTTCTGGACAGGGGACTTTCCTCCCCAGCATTTT. The encoded protein is CASSFWTGDFPPQHF.

The chain carries TRBV4-3 and TRBJ2-1, with 8 positions matching TRBD2. V lost 0 bases and J lost 8; bases outside the gene matches: 9. CDR1 is LGHNA, CDR2 YSLEER, per germline. The CDR3 extends over 16 amino acids. This chain's CDR3 is CASSQDSPGGPDEQFF. The CDR3 nucleotides are TGCGCCAGCAGCCAAGATTCGCCGGGAGGGCCCGATGAGCAGTTCTTC.

This chain connects TRBV20-1 to TRBJ2-3; TRBD2 might be the D (5 bases). The V end lost 6 bases, the J end lost 6 bases, and 19 bases lay between the germline ends. The germline gives CDR1 DFQATT, CDR2 SNEGSKA (reference sequence). This CDR3 has 14 amino acids. The CDR3 region has the DNA TGCAGTGCGATAGTGGGAGCCGGAGTGGATACGCAGTATTTT. Translating it yields CSAIVGAGVDTQYF.

This clonotype was counted between two and nine times. The chain combines TRBV5-6 with TRBJ2-1, with TRBD2 identical over 12 bases. Germline trimming cut 0 bases from V and 0 bases from J; bases unmatched to any gene: 4. This CDR3 is 18 amino acids long. Germline lookup yields CDR1 SGHDT and CDR2 YYEEEE. CDR3 in amino acids: CASSLGLAGASSYNEQFF. CDR3 DNA sequence: TGTGCCAGCAGCTTGGGACTAGCGGGAGCTTCCTCCTACAATGAGCAGTTCTTC.